This T cell receptor (beta chain) originates from a study of cytomegalovirus exposure and HLA in healthy donors. Findings of the study overall: The records held CMV serostatus as the only immune exposure information. The investigators catalogued 150 to 200 TCR beta chains as cytomegalovirus-associated.

Details on this clone: Its antigen is as yet unknown.

Germline V gene data show CDR1 as SGDLS and CDR2 as YYNGEE. This CDR3 contains 17 residues. The V segment lost 2 bases and the J segment 2 bases; nucleotides outside the gene matches: 9. In the PCR, 60 Vbeta and 13 Jbeta primers were used. Data came from immunoSEQ multiplex PCR; TCRdb stores just in-frame clones and leaves some out. Here the sample spans under 70,000 clones, approximately 80% being singletons. The sequenced sample consisted of PBMCs. The TCR comes from a female donor in good health and CMV-seronegative. The chain has TRBV9 and TRBJ2-3, with TRBD1 matching 9 bases. The CDR3: CASSVARQGGSTDTQYF. In nucleotides, the CDR3 is TGTGCCAGCAGCGTTGCCCGACAGGGGGGGTCCACAGATACGCAGTATTTT.